Following are 30 T cell receptor beta chains from one sample sequenced in a study of blood T cell repertoires in COVID-19. Sequencing was performed with immunoSEQ multiplex PCR; in TCRdb, only in-frame clones are kept and a portion is missing. The profile shows 95,000 to 100,000 clones, over 75% of them singletons. What was sequenced was peripheral blood. All receptors derive from a woman in her twenties or thirties with acute or convalescent COVID-19.

This clone showed up just a few times. This CDR3 reads CASSLFGDTGELFF. DNA for the CDR3: TGTGCCAGCAGCTTATTCGGGGACACCGGGGAGCTGTTTTTT. The V gene is TRBV7-9, the J gene TRBJ2-2, with D possibly being TRBD2 (5 bases). CDR3 length: 14 amino acids. V was pared by 2 bases and J by 3 bases, with 7 bases between. CDR1 SEHNR and CDR2 FQNEAQ come from the germline V gene (reference sequence).

V and J are TRBV5-8 and TRBJ1-1, with 10 nucleotides matching TRBD1. Germline V lookup: CDR1 SGHTS, CDR2 YDEGEE. CDR3 length: 14 residues. Trimming removed 3 bases from V and 4 bases from J; junction bases left unmatched: 3. CDR3 in amino acids: CASSWRQGATEAFF. DNA of the CDR3: TGTGCCAGCAGCTGGAGACAGGGGGCCACTGAAGCTTTCTTT.

This chain uses TRBV7-6 with TRBJ2-1; 9 bases agree with TRBD1. Trimming removed 5 bases from V and 6 bases from J; junction bases left unmatched: 8. The CDR3 covers 15 residues. Looked up from germline, CDR1 is SGHVS and CDR2 is FNYEAQ. The CDR3 sequence: CASSPRQGVSNEQFF. CDR3 DNA sequence: TGTGCCAGCAGCCCCCGACAGGGGGTAAGCAATGAGCAGTTCTTC.

CDR3 residues: CASSLAGPYEQYF. The CDR3 coding sequence is TGTGCCAGCAGCTTAGCGGGACCCTACGAGCAGTACTTC. The genes are TRBV5-6 and TRBJ2-7; 7 bases are shared with TRBD2. Germline values: CDR1 SGHDT, CDR2 YYEEEE. V gave up 2 bases and J gave up 2 bases; unmatched junction bases: 1. The CDR3 consists of 13 residues.

This clone has more than one count but fewer than ten. This chain uses TRBV28 with TRBJ2-7; 9 bases are a match to TRBD1. The germline gives CDR1 MDHEN, CDR2 SYDVKM. This CDR3 is 15 amino acids long. The ends lost 2 bases at V and 0 bases at J; junction bases unmatched: 2. The CDR3 DNA reads TGTGCCAGCAGTTTAGGGACAGGGCCCTCCTACGAGCAGTACTTC. This gives the protein CASSLGTGPSYEQYF.

V and J are TRBV7-9 and TRBJ2-1; a weak D match, TRBD2 (5 bases). Per the germline V gene, CDR1 is SEHNR and CDR2 is FQNEAQ (reference sequence). Trimming cost V 1 base and J 2 bases, with 12 bases left between them. The CDR3 is 16 residues long. CDR3 sequence (DNA): TGTGCCAGCAGCTTAGGAAGCGGTCTGACCTACAATGAGCAGTTCTTC. Translated, it gives CASSLGSGLTYNEQFF.

The chain has TRBV18 and TRBJ2-1; possibly TRBD1 for D (5 bases). The CDR3 is 14 residues long. Deletions cut 3 bases from V and 7 bases from J, with 13 bases between. CDR1 and CDR2 (germline): KGHSH, LQKENI. The CDR3 DNA is TGTGCCAGCTCACCCCAGGGTGCTCCAAATGAGCAGTTCTTC. Its protein product is CASSPQGAPNEQFF. The full variable domain, rest sourced from reference TRBV18 and TRBJ2-1, is NAGVMQNPRHLVRRRGQEARLRCSPMKGHSHVYWYRQLPEEGLKFMVYLQKENIIDESGMPKERFSAEFPKEGPSILRIQQVVRGDSAAYFCASSPQGAPNEQFFGPGTRLTVL.

This clone was seen only once. V usage is TRBV5-5 and J usage is TRBJ1-1, with no clear D. Per the germline V gene, CDR1 is SGHKS and CDR2 is YYEKEE (reference sequence). V was clipped by 2 bases and J by 0 bases, with 14 bases between them. The CDR3 runs to 16 residues. CDR3 sequence reads: CASSFWMTSMNTEAFF. The CDR3 bases are TGTGCCAGCAGCTTTTGGATGACATCCATGAACACTGAAGCTTTCTTT. The whole variable domain, filled in from reference TRBV5-5 and TRBJ1-1, reads DAGVTQSPTHLIKTRGQQVTLRCSPISGHKSVSWYQQVLGQGPQFIFQYYEKEERGRGNFPDRFSARQFPNYSSELNVNALLLGDSALYLCASSFWMTSMNTEAFFGQGTRLTVV.

The V and J genes are TRBV11-3 and TRBJ2-7; TRBD1 matches at 10 bases. The CDR3 loop spans 16 amino acids. From germline, CDR1 is SGHNT and CDR2 YENEEA. V gave up 3 bases and J gave up 2 bases; unmatched junction bases: 7. DNA of the CDR3: TGTGCCAGCAGCTTCCCCCCCGGACAGGGGGCCTACGAGCAGTACTTC. Translated: CASSFPPGQGAYEQYF.

CDR3 in DNA: TGTGCCAGCAGTTACCGGCCAGGGAACGAGCAGTACTTC. Translated: CASSYRPGNEQYF. This sequence joins TRBV6-5 and TRBJ2-7; tentative D call: TRBD1 (5 bases). Germline lookup yields CDR1 MNHEY and CDR2 SVGAGI. This CDR3 is 13 amino acids long. The V end was cut by 2 bases, the J end by 5 bases, with 10 bases between.

The CDR3 DNA follows: TGTGCCTGGAGTGTATGGGCAGAACCCCTCGGAGGCTATAATTCACCCCTCCACTTT. Encoded protein: CAWSVWAEPLGGYNSPLHF. The chain couples TRBV30 to TRBJ1-6; no clear D gene. V was cut by 0 bases and J by 3 bases, with 21 bases left in between. The CDR3 has 19 residues. Germline CDR1 GTSNPN, CDR2 SVGIG (reference sequence).

The chain carries TRBV21-1 and TRBJ2-1; the DNA was not compared with TRBD2, the D call given in the table. TRBV21-1 is shown as a pseudogene. This CDR3 is built from 18 residues. The CDR3 sequence is CASSKEALAGPFYNEQFF. The CDR3 DNA is TGTGCCAGCAGCAAAGAGGCACTAGCGGGGCCATTCTACAATGAGCAGTTCTTC.

The count of this clone is one. The chain uses TRBV28 and TRBJ2-1, with a weak D call TRBD1 (5 bases). The V end was cut by 6 bases, the J end by 1 base, with 10 bases between. CDR1 is MDHEN, CDR2 SYDVKM, per germline. The CDR3 length is 14 residues. CDR3 bases: TGTGCCAGCAGAAGGGCAGGGTCCTACAATGAGCAGTTCTTC. Protein: CASRRAGSYNEQFF.

This sequence joins TRBV12-3 or TRBV12-4 and TRBJ1-2; no clear D gene. There are 13 residues in the CDR3. Between the trimmed V and J ends, which lost 7 bases and 4 bases, there was a span of 13 bases. This CDR3 is CASILAGGYGYTF. In DNA, the CDR3 is TGTGCCAGCATCCTCGCGGGTGGCTATGGCTACACCTTC.

The chain recombines TRBV7-8 with TRBJ2-3; TRBD1 might be the D (6 bases). The CDR3 runs to 17 residues. V shed 4 bases and J shed 5 bases, with 22 bases lying between them. Germline CDR1 and CDR2: SGHVS and FQNEAQ. CDR3 amino acids: CASSSPRGAGVGDTQYF. The CDR3, as DNA: TGTGCCAGCAGCTCGCCACGAGGGGCAGGGGTGGGAGATACGCAGTATTTT.

With respect to this clone: The sample has other DNA sequences that encode this CDR3 too. This chain joins TRBV18 and TRBJ1-4; D is unresolved. The CDR3 is 14 residues long. Germline V gene sequence: CDR1 KGHSH, CDR2 LQKENI. V lost 2 bases and J lost 3, with 7 bases in between. CDR3 DNA sequence: TGTGCCAGCTCACCATGGGCAGCTAATGAAAAACTGTTTTTT. Protein sequence: CASSPWAANEKLFF.

The CDR3: CASSSKTGTEAFF. The DNA for the CDR3 is TGTGCCAGCAGTTCAAAAACAGGGACTGAAGCTTTCTTT. The chain uses TRBV6-5 and TRBJ1-1; a weak D match, TRBD1 (6 bases). Trimming cost V 4 bases and J 5 bases, with 11 bases left between them. The CDR3 extends over 13 amino acids. In germline, CDR1 is MNHEY, CDR2 SVGAGI.

J is TRBJ1-6 and V is TRBV28; D gene uncertain. Germline V gives CDR1 MDHEN, CDR2 SYDVKM. V lost 5 bases to trimming and J lost 7 bases, with 18 bases between them. CDR3 length: 16 residues. CDR3 DNA: TGTGCCAGCAGTACCAGTAACCGACACGCCAATTCACCCCTCCACTTT. Its translation: CASSTSNRHANSPLHF.

The CDR3 reads CASSEMGGTEAFF. CDR3 bases: TGTGCCAGCAGTGAAATGGGGGGCACTGAAGCTTTCTTT. This chain uses TRBV6-1 with TRBJ1-1; possibly TRBD1 for D (5 bases). Germline V gives CDR1 MNHNS, CDR2 SASEGT. This CDR3 comprises 13 residues. V was pared by 2 bases and J by 4 bases, with 8 bases between.

The chain is built from TRBV27 and TRBJ2-3, with 9 bases that match TRBD1. The V gene end was trimmed by 7 bases and the J gene end by 1 base; junction bases not matched to a gene: 3. Germline V gives CDR1 MNHEY, CDR2 SMNVEV (reference sequence). The CDR3 length is 14 residues. The DNA of the CDR3 is TGTGCCAGCAACAGACAGGGGGGCACAGATACGCAGTATTTT. It specifies CASNRQGGTDTQYF.

V and J are TRBV6-5 and TRBJ1-2; 8 nucleotides match TRBD1. The ends lost 2 bases at V and 8 bases at J; junction bases unmatched: 4. The germline V gene has CDR1 MNHEY and CDR2 SVGAGI. The CDR3 runs 13 residues. The CDR3 here is CASSYGQGKGYTF. The CDR3 bases are TGTGCCAGCAGTTACGGACAGGGTAAAGGCTACACCTTC.

The CDR3, as DNA: TGTGCCAGCAGTGAGAGGAACCAACGGTACTTC. Its translation is CASSERNQRYF. The rearrangement joins TRBV2 to TRBJ2-7; the D is unclear. The CDR3 spans 11 residues. Germline V gives CDR1 SNHLY, CDR2 FYNNEI. Trimming took 3 bases from V and 12 from J, leaving 12 bases between them.

This clone came up once. V is TRBV7-9 and J is TRBJ2-5, with 7 nucleotides matching TRBD1. V lost 0 bases and J lost 3; bases outside the gene matches: 10. The germline V gene encodes CDR1 SEHNR and CDR2 FQNEAQ (reference sequence). The CDR3 runs to 17 residues. The CDR3: CASSLARQGQSKETQYF. CDR3 DNA: TGTGCCAGCAGCTTAGCCCGACAGGGCCAATCAAAAGAGACCCAGTACTTC.

This chain links TRBV24-1 with TRBJ2-1, with 9 bases lining up with TRBD1. The CDR3 has 18 amino acids. The germline V gene has CDR1 KGHDR and CDR2 SFDVKD. The J segment lost 5 bases and the V segment lost 0 bases, leaving 10 bases of the junction unmatched. Written as DNA, the CDR3 is TGTGCCACCAGTGATTTGCAGCCCCCGGGGACAGGGAACAATGAGCAGTTCTTC. It translates to CATSDLQPPGTGNNEQFF.

The rearrangement links TRBV28 to TRBJ2-2, with D perhaps matching TRBD1 (5 bases). The V and J ends lost 6 bases and 3 bases respectively, with 11 bases between them. The CDR3 runs 14 residues. The V gene's germline CDR1 is MDHEN and CDR2 SYDVKM. The DNA for the CDR3 is TGTGCCAGCAGCCTTCACAGGTACACCGGGGAGCTGTTTTTT. Its translation: CASSLHRYTGELFF.

The J gene is TRBJ2-3, the V gene TRBV5-1; 11 bases are a match to TRBD2. V was pared by 3 bases and J by 3 bases, with 12 bases of the junction left unmatched. The CDR3 is 18 residues long. Germline CDR1 SGHRS, CDR2 YFSETQ. The CDR3 DNA reads TGCGCCAGCAGCTCCAGACTAGCGGGGCTCCGGGGGACAGATACGCAGTATTTT. This encodes CASSSRLAGLRGTDTQYF.

The chain couples TRBV4-2 to TRBJ2-1; tentatively, D is TRBD1 (6 bases). The CDR3 is 15 amino acids. Per germline, CDR1 LGHNA and CDR2 YNFKEQ. V was cut by 0 bases and J by 7 bases, with 13 bases left in between. The CDR3: CASSQDGTGYNEQFF. The CDR3 nucleotides read TGTGCCAGCAGCCAAGATGGTACAGGGTATAATGAGCAGTTCTTC.

The CDR3 coding sequence is TGCGCCAGCAGGGAAGACAGGGGGTACAATGAGCAGTTCTTC. It is translated as CASREDRGYNEQFF. This chain joins TRBV5-1 and TRBJ2-1, with 9 bases aligning to TRBD1. The CDR3 contains 14 residues. With 5 bases clipped from V and 4 bases from J, the junction kept 4 bases outside the gene matches. The germline CDR1 and CDR2 sequences are SGHRS and YFSETQ.

V usage is TRBV3-1 (or the pseudogene TRBV3-2) and J usage is TRBJ1-1, with D possibly matching TRBD1 (5 bases). Germline V gene lookup returns CDR1 LGHDT and CDR2 YNNKEL (reference sequence). The V and J ends lost 0 bases and 1 base respectively, with 15 bases between them. CDR3 size: 17 residues. The CDR3 DNA is TGTGCCAGCAGCCAAGATCAAGGGCACAGGCCGAACACTGAAGCTTTCTTT. This sequence encodes CASSQDQGHRPNTEAFF.

The chain's CDR3 is CASSLPGQPWEQYF. CDR3 nucleotides: TGTGCCAGCAGTTTACCGGGACAACCTTGGGAGCAGTACTTC. This sequence joins TRBV6-5 and TRBJ2-7; a weak D match, TRBD1 (6 bases). The CDR3 spans 14 residues. Germline V gene sequence: CDR1 MNHEY, CDR2 SVGAGI. V shed 4 bases and J shed 7 bases, with 17 bases lying between them.